These 32 T cell receptor beta chains originate from one sample sequenced in a study of blood T cell repertoires in COVID-19. Sequencing used immunoSEQ multiplex PCR; TCRdb keeps in-frame clones, though not all of them. The sample holds about 140,000 clones, 75% to 85% seen once. Sequencing used peripheral blood. The receptor set was obtained from a woman aged 80 or over with acute or convalescent COVID-19.

The V call is TRBV11-2, the J call TRBJ2-7; 10 nucleotides align to TRBD1. V lost 6 bases to trimming and J lost 1 base; unmatched junction nucleotides: 6. The CDR3 contains 15 residues. CDR1 and CDR2 (germline): SGHAT, FQNNGV. The CDR3 spells CASRGKDRGSYEQYF. The CDR3 DNA follows: TGTGCCAGCAGAGGAAAGGACAGGGGGTCCTACGAGCAGTACTTC. Full variable domain (outside the CDR3, taken from reference TRBV11-2 and TRBJ2-7): EAGVAQSPRYKIIEKRQSVAFWCNPISGHATLYWYQQILGQGPKLLIQFQNNGVVDDSQLPKDRFSAERLKGVDSTLKIQPAKLEDSAVYLCASRGKDRGSYEQYFGPGTRLTVT.

This clone was seen just once. J is TRBJ1-5 and V is TRBV28; D is possibly TRBD1 (5 bases). This CDR3 comprises 17 residues. Trimming left V 1 base short and J 0 bases short, with 13 bases between. Germline lookup yields CDR1 MDHEN and CDR2 SYDVKM. CDR3 DNA sequence: TGTGCCAGCAGTTTATCGCCAGGGAAACATAGCAATCAGCCCCAGCATTTT. This encodes CASSLSPGKHSNQPQHF.

This rearrangement joins TRBV6-1 to TRBJ1-5; TRBD1 might be the D (5 bases). Looked up from germline, CDR1 is MNHNS and CDR2 is SASEGT. The CDR3 runs to 16 residues. The germline V and J ends were trimmed by 0 bases and 1 base, with 10 bases remaining between them. For the CDR3, the DNA is TGTGCCAGCAGTGAAGCGCTTGGGGCGAGCAATCAGCCCCAGCATTTT. It is translated as CASSEALGASNQPQHF.

The chain couples TRBV5-1 to TRBJ2-7; tentatively, D is TRBD1 (6 bases). The germline gives CDR1 SGHRS, CDR2 YFSETQ. Between the trimmed V and J ends, which lost 1 base and 2 bases, there was a span of 25 bases. This CDR3 spans 19 amino acids. In nucleotides, the CDR3 is TGCGCCAGCAGCTTGCATACGGGCCCCCAGGGGACCCGCCCCTACGAGCAGTACTTC. This codes for CASSLHTGPQGTRPYEQYF.

The chain employs TRBV2 and TRBJ2-1; 8 bases match TRBD1. J gave up 2 bases and V 6 bases, and 6 bases lay outside the gene matches. Per germline, CDR1 SNHLY and CDR2 FYNNEI. The CDR3 consists of 15 residues. The CDR3 nucleotides read TGTGCCAGCAGCATTATACAGGGGGCCTACAATGAGCAGTTCTTC. It yields the protein CASSIIQGAYNEQFF.

This clone was observed a handful of times. This sequence joins TRBV24-1 and TRBJ2-7; D gene unclear. The CDR3 spans 13 residues. Germline assignment: CDR1 KGHDR and CDR2 SFDVKD. The V end was cut by 4 bases, the J end by 0 bases, with 6 bases between. DNA of the CDR3: TGTGCCACCAGTGACCCAGGCTCCTACGAGCAGTACTTC. It yields the protein CATSDPGSYEQYF.

The CDR3 bases are TGTGCCAGCAGCTGGGGCTGGGCTCAGCCCCAGCATTTT. It translates to CASSWGWAQPQHF. The rearrangement uses TRBV5-8 and TRBJ1-5; possibly TRBD1 for D (5 bases). The germline V and J ends were trimmed by 3 bases and 6 bases, with 10 bases remaining between them. Germline V gene lookup returns CDR1 SGHTS and CDR2 YDEGEE. The CDR3 contains 13 residues.

This chain links TRBV28 with TRBJ2-3; 7 bases fit TRBD1. Germline-derived CDR1 and CDR2 are MDHEN and SYDVKM. The CDR3 length is 11 residues. V was clipped by 7 bases and J by 12 bases; unmatched bases: 7. CDR3 sequence (DNA): TGTGCCAGCAACCGACAGGGTAATCAGTATTTT. Its translation: CASNRQGNQYF.

The rearrangement links TRBV9 to TRBJ2-7; D is possibly TRBD2 (6 bases). The CDR3 covers 15 residues. Trimming took 0 bases from V and 5 from J, leaving 15 bases between them. Germline assignment: CDR1 SGDLS and CDR2 YYNGEE. The CDR3 nucleotides are TGTGCCAGCAGCGTAGCTAGCGAGAGAGGAGACGAGCAGTACTTC. This encodes CASSVASERGDEQYF.

CDR3 in DNA: TGTGCCAGTACCGAAGCAGGGTTGTCAAGTTACACCTTC. This codes for CASTEAGLSSYTF. The V call is TRBV19, the J call TRBJ1-2, with D possibly being TRBD1 (5 bases). Germline CDR1 and CDR2: LNHDA and SQIVND (reference sequence). CDR3 length equals 13 residues. Trimming stripped 7 bases from V and 11 bases from J, with 20 bases between.

The chain joins TRBV15 to TRBJ1-1; the match to TRBD1 covers 11 bases. CDR3 length: 16 amino acids. The trim removed 7 bases at V and 3 bases at J, leaving 10 bases unmatched. The germline V gene has CDR1 LNHNV and CDR2 YYDKDF (reference sequence). As DNA, the CDR3 is TGTGCCACCACACGGGACAGGGGGTATGGAGACACTGAAGCTTTCTTT. It specifies CATTRDRGYGDTEAFF.

V and J are TRBV7-6 and TRBJ2-7, with D perhaps TRBD1 (7 bases). CDR1 and CDR2 (germline): SGHVS, FNYEAQ. This CDR3 region has 13 residues. Trimming left V 5 bases short and J 1 base short, with 9 bases between. The CDR3 is CASSPGGSYEQYF. DNA for the CDR3: TGTGCCAGCAGCCCAGGGGGGTCCTACGAGCAGTACTTC.

The chain carries TRBV28 and TRBJ1-1; a weak D match, TRBD1 (6 bases). Trimming stripped 3 bases from V and 11 bases from J, with 13 bases between. The CDR3 extends over 12 amino acids. Looked up from germline, CDR1 is MDHEN and CDR2 is SYDVKM. CDR3 sequence reads: CASSFHPRGAFF. CDR3 bases: TGTGCCAGCAGTTTCCACCCTAGGGGGGCTTTCTTT.

The chain uses TRBV6-2 or TRBV6-3 and TRBJ1-2; 7 bases fit TRBD1. Germline values: CDR1 MNHEY, CDR2 SVGEGT. The CDR3 runs 14 residues. Trimming cost V 2 bases and J 2 bases; bases outside gene matches: 2. CDR3 sequence reads: CASSYDRVNYGYTF. In nucleotides, the CDR3 is TGTGCCAGCAGTTACGACAGGGTCAACTATGGCTACACCTTC.

The chain is built from TRBV27 and TRBJ2-7; 7 bases agree with TRBD2. CDR1 is MNHEY and CDR2 is SMNVEV in the germline V gene (reference sequence). The V and J ends lost 1 base and 1 base, in that order; junction bases with no gene match: 4. The CDR3 runs to 15 residues. The CDR3 reads CASSLWSSGSYEQYF. DNA of the CDR3: TGTGCCAGCAGTTTATGGTCTAGCGGATCCTACGAGCAGTACTTC.

The chain recombines TRBV5-5 with TRBJ1-5, with a weak D call TRBD1 (6 bases). CDR3 length: 14 residues. Trimming left V 0 bases short and J 3 bases short, with 7 bases between. The V gene's germline CDR1 is SGHKS and CDR2 YYEKEE (reference sequence). CDR3 sequence: CASSLAGANQPQHF. CDR3 DNA sequence: TGTGCCAGCAGCTTGGCAGGGGCCAATCAGCCCCAGCATTTT.

The V gene is TRBV11-2, the J gene TRBJ1-3; D is uncertain. The ends were cut back, 8 bases at V and 3 bases at J, with 5 bases in the middle. This CDR3 contains 11 residues. Germline V CDR1 and CDR2: SGHAT, FQNNGV. In DNA form, the CDR3 reads TGTGCCAGCCGTTATGGAAACACCATATATTTT. Residues: CASRYGNTIYF.

The chain combines TRBV5-4 with TRBJ2-5; maybe TRBD2 (6 bases). The CDR3 is made up of 16 amino acids. Per germline, CDR1 SGHNT and CDR2 YYREEE (reference sequence). Deletions cut 4 bases from V and 1 base from J, with 17 bases between. The CDR3: CASSPGTTRFQETQYF. The CDR3 DNA reads as TGTGCCAGCAGCCCCGGAACGACTAGATTCCAAGAGACCCAGTACTTC.

CDR3 sequence: CASRTVNYGYTF. The CDR3 bases are TGTGCCAGCAGGACAGTGAACTATGGCTACACCTTC. This chain links TRBV6-6 with TRBJ1-2, with D possibly matching TRBD1 (5 bases). V gave up 6 bases and J gave up 2 bases, with 7 bases separating them. The CDR3 sequence is 12 residues long. Germline CDR1 reads MNHNY; CDR2 reads SVGAGI (reference sequence).

The CDR3 reads CASSPSRGRGNQPQHF. The CDR3 DNA is TGTGCCAGCTCACCCTCGAGAGGCAGGGGCAATCAGCCCCAGCATTTT. This chain links TRBV18 with TRBJ1-5; perhaps TRBD1 as D (5 bases). This CDR3 region has 16 residues. Per germline, CDR1 KGHSH and CDR2 LQKENI. Trimming took off 3 bases at V and 2 bases at J, with 14 bases between the two ends.

The genes are TRBV6-5 and TRBJ2-7, with 7 bases aligning to TRBD1. The length of the CDR3 is 13 residues. The germline V gene has CDR1 MNHEY and CDR2 SVGAGI. Trimming at V came to 5 bases and at J to 5 bases, leaving 6 bases not matched to a gene. CDR3 DNA: TGTGCCAGCAGTCGGACAGGTCCCCACGAGCAGTACTTC. As protein: CASSRTGPHEQYF.

V usage is TRBV27 and J usage is TRBJ1-2; TRBD1 matches 7 bases. Germline values: CDR1 MNHEY, CDR2 SMNVEV (reference sequence). V shed 5 bases, J shed 8 bases, and the junction held 11 bases outside the gene matches. The CDR3 sequence is 14 residues long. The CDR3, as DNA: TGTGCCAGCAGTCCGCAAGACAGGGTTGGAGGCTACACCTTC. Its protein is CASSPQDRVGGYTF.

The CDR3 protein is CASTNQGRGEAFF. In DNA form, the CDR3 reads TGTGCCAGTACTAATCAGGGGCGCGGTGAAGCTTTCTTT. This chain uses TRBV19 with TRBJ1-1; the D gene is possibly TRBD1 (6 bases). The CDR3 runs 13 residues. Germline V gene sequence: CDR1 LNHDA, CDR2 SQIVND (reference sequence). Between the trimmed V and J ends, which lost 7 bases and 7 bases, there was a span of 16 bases.

The V and J genes are TRBV5-1 and TRBJ1-2, with a weak D call TRBD1 (6 bases). Germline CDR1 is SGHRS and CDR2 is YFSETQ. CDR3 length: 15 amino acids. V lost 0 bases, J lost 6 bases, and 15 bases lay in between. CDR3 coding DNA: TGCGCCAGCAGCTTGGAGGGCCGGGGGGCGGATGGCTACACCTTC. This encodes CASSLEGRGADGYTF.

The chain couples TRBV7-9 to TRBJ1-4; 7 nucleotides match TRBD1. V shed 5 bases, J shed 8 bases, and the junction held 2 bases outside the gene matches. This CDR3 contains 12 residues. Germline CDR1 and CDR2: SEHNR and FQNEAQ (reference sequence). CDR3 nucleotide sequence: TGTGCCAGCAGCCCGGGACAGGAAAAACTGTTTTTT. This sequence encodes CASSPGQEKLFF.

This rearrangement joins TRBV28 to TRBJ2-7; D unclear. Germline V gene sequence: CDR1 MDHEN, CDR2 SYDVKM. V was clipped by 6 bases and J by 7 bases, with 16 bases between them. The CDR3 consists of 13 residues. CDR3 nucleotide sequence: TGTGCCAGCAGCCGAGAACTACGTGGTGAGCAGTACTTC. Protein: CASSRELRGEQYF.

The chain couples TRBV19 to TRBJ2-7, with 7 bases fitting TRBD2. Germline lookup yields CDR1 LNHDA and CDR2 SQIVND (reference sequence). CDR3 length equals 15 residues. V shed 5 bases and J 6 bases; nucleotides not matched to a gene: 13. CDR3 coding DNA: TGTGCCAGTAGTCCCCCTGGCGGGAGTTTCGCCGAGCAGTACTTC. This translates into CASSPPGGSFAEQYF.

This chain joins TRBV7-9 and TRBJ1-2, with 9 bases that match TRBD1. Germline values: CDR1 SEHNR, CDR2 FQNEAQ (reference sequence). After removal of 3 bases from V and 6 bases from J, the junction contained 5 bases not matched to a gene. The CDR3 extends over 14 amino acids. This CDR3 is CASSFNRGRDGYTF. CDR3 DNA sequence: TGTGCCAGCAGCTTTAACAGGGGGCGGGATGGCTACACCTTC. The full variable domain, completed using reference TRBV7-9 and TRBJ1-2, is DTGVSQNPRHKITKRGQNVTFRCDPISEHNRLYWYRQTLGQGPEFLTYFQNEAQLEKSRLLSDRFSAERPKGSFSTLEIQRTEQGDSAMYLCASSFNRGRDGYTFGSGTRLTVV.

The chain carries TRBV28 and TRBJ2-5; 9 bases align to TRBD1. With 5 bases clipped from V and 4 bases from J, the junction kept 11 bases outside the gene matches. The CDR3 runs to 16 residues. Germline V lookup: CDR1 MDHEN, CDR2 SYDVKM. The CDR3 reads CASSRPTGGWIETQYF. As DNA, the CDR3 is TGTGCCAGCAGTAGACCAACAGGGGGCTGGATAGAGACCCAGTACTTC.

V usage is TRBV3-1 (or the pseudogene TRBV3-2) and J usage is TRBJ1-1; 7 positions match TRBD1. CDR1 is LGHDT and CDR2 is YNNKEL in the germline V gene (reference sequence). The CDR3 runs 13 residues. V was clipped by 1 base and J by 11 bases; unmatched bases: 7. In nucleotides, the CDR3 is TGTGCCAGCAGCCAAGTCCTAGGGACAGCGGCTTTCTTT. It is translated as CASSQVLGTAAFF.

The CDR3 nucleotides read TGCGCCAGCAGCATAGCAACAGGGTCCGTTTTAGAGACCCAGTACTTC. This translates into CASSIATGSVLETQYF. V and J are TRBV5-1 and TRBJ2-5, with D perhaps matching TRBD1 (6 bases). The CDR3 loop spans 16 amino acids. V dropped 4 bases and J dropped 4 bases, with 20 bases sitting between them. CDR1 is SGHRS and CDR2 is YFSETQ in the germline V gene.

This rearrangement joins TRBV10-3 to TRBJ1-6; 9 bases align to TRBD1. This CDR3 has 17 amino acids. CDR1 is ENHRY, CDR2 SYGVKD, per germline. J lost 7 bases, V lost 7 bases, and 14 bases had no gene match. CDR3 amino acids: CAIKGTGTGNRNSPLHF. DNA of the CDR3: TGTGCCATCAAAGGGACAGGGACTGGCAATCGAAATTCACCCCTCCACTTT.